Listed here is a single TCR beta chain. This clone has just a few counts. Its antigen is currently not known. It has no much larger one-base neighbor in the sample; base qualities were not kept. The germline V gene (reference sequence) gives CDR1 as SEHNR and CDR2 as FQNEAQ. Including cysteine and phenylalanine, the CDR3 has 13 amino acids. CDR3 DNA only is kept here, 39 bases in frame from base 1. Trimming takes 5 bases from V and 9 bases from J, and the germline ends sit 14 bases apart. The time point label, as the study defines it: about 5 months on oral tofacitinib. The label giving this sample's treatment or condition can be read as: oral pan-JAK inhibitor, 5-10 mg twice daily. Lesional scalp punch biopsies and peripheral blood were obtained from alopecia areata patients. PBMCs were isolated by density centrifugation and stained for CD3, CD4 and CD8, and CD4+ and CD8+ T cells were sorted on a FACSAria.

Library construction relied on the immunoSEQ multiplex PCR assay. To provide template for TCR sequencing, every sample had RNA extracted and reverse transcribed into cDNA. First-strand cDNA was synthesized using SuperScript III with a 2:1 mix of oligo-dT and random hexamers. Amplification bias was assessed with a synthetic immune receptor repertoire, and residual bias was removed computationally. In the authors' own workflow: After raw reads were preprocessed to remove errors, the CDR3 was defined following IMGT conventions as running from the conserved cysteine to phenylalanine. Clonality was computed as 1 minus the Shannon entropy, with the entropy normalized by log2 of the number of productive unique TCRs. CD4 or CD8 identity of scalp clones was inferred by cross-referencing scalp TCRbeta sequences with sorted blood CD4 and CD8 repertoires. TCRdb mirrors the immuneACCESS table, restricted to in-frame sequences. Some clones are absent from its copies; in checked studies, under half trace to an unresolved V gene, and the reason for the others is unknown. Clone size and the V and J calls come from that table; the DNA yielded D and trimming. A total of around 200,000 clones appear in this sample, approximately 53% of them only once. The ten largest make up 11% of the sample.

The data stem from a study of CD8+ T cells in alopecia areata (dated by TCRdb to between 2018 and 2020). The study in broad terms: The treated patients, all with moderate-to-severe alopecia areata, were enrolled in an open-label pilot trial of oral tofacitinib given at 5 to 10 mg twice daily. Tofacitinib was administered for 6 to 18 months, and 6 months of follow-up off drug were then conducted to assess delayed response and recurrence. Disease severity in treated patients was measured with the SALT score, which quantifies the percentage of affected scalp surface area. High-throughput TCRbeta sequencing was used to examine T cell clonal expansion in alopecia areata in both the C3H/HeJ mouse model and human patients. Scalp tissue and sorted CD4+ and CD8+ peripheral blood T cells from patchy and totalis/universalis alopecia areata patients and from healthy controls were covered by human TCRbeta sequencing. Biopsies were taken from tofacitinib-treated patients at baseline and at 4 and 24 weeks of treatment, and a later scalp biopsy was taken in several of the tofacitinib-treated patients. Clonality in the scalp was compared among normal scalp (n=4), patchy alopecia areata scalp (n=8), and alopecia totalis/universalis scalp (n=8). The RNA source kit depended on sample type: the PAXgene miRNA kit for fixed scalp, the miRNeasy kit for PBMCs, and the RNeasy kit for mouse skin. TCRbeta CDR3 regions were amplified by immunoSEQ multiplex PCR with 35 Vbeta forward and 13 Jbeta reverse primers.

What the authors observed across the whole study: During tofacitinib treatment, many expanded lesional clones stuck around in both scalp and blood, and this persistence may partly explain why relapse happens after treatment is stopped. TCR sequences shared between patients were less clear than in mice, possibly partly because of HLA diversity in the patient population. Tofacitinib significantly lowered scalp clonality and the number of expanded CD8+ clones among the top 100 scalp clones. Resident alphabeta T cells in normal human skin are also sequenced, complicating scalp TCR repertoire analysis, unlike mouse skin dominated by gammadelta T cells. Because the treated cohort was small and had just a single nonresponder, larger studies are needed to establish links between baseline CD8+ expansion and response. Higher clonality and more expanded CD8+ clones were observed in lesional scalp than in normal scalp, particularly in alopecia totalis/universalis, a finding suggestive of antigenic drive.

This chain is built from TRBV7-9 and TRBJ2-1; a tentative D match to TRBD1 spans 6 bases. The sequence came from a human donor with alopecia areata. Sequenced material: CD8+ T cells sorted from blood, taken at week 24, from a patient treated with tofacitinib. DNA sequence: TGTGCCAGCAGCCCTAGGACAGAACGTGAGCAGTTCTTC. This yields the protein CASSPRTEREQFF.